The present TCR beta chain was sequenced within a study of blood T cell repertoires in COVID-19. At the level of the study: PBMCs, B-cell-depleted T cells, or T cells were the source of the cDNA or gDNA that made up the material.

Original data processing: Amplification from reference gene primers served as the basis for estimated nucleated cell counts. Generated by immunoSEQ multiplex PCR, the TCRdb table keeps only in-frame clones and is missing some. V, J and clone size derive from that table, while D and trimming were established from the DNA sequence. The top ten clones hold under 35% of a sample with about 100,000 clones, around four fifths of them seen once. In germline, CDR1 is SGHNT, CDR2 YYREEE (reference sequence). The CDR3 length is 13 residues. V lost 6 bases and J lost 6, with 13 bases in between. The sequencing input was peripheral blood. This TCR was sampled from a man between 65 and 85 years old with active or convalescent COVID-19. The V and J genes are TRBV5-4 and TRBJ1-5; D possibly corresponds to TRBD1 (5 bases). The CDR3 sequence: CASNLLGGQPQHF. In DNA form, the CDR3 reads TGTGCCAGCAACCTTCTCGGGGGTCAGCCCCAGCATTTT.